The 26 T cell receptor beta chains below were found in one sample sequenced in a study of monozygotic twins with inflammatory bowel disease. TCRdb re-called the 5' RACE reads; every CDR3 protein appears as one record, without DNA. The sample has approximately 160,000 distinct CDR3 sequences. Specimen: blood. Receptors originate from a human donor with ulcerative colitis or Crohn's disease, or a healthy co-twin of an affected twin (not recorded which).

This chain links TRBV6-2 or TRBV6-3 with TRBJ1-1. The germline gives CDR1 MNHEY, CDR2 SVGEGT. This CDR3 is built from 11 residues. This CDR3 reads CASIQNTEAFF.

The rearrangement joins TRBV16 to TRBJ1-6. Germline CDR1 and CDR2: KGHSY and FQNENV. This CDR3 is built from 16 residues. CDR3 sequence reads: CASSQSSQPHNSPLHF.

The chain combines TRBV20-1 with TRBJ1-2; without DNA, the TCRdb call of TRBD1 cannot be checked. Germline V lookup: CDR1 DFQATT, CDR2 SNEGSKA (reference sequence). There are 11 residues in the CDR3. The CDR3 loop is CSAQWGVGYTF.

This chain's CDR3 is CASKRLAGAKNIQYF. This rearrangement joins TRBV6-1 to TRBJ2-4; TCRdb selects TRBD2, and the lack of DNA leaves this call unchecked. The CDR3 consists of 15 residues. CDR1 and CDR2 (germline): MNHNS, SASEGT.

The rearrangement joins TRBV7-9 to TRBJ2-7. The germline V gene has CDR1 SEHNR and CDR2 FQNEAQ (reference sequence). The CDR3 loop spans 16 amino acids. The CDR3 region is CASTLPSQENPYEQYF. Together with reference TRBV7-9 and TRBJ2-7, the CDR3 gives the full variable domain: DTGVSQNPRHKITKRGQNVTFRCDPISEHNRLYWYRQTLGQGPEFLTYFQNEAQLEKSRLLSDRFSAERPKGSFSTLEIQRTEQGDSAMYLCASTLPSQENPYEQYFGPGTRLTVT.

J is TRBJ1-5 and V is TRBV24-1. The CDR3 totals 13 residues. Germline assignment: CDR1 KGHDR and CDR2 SFDVKD. CDR3 amino acids: CATSVGGNQPQNF.

The chain links TRBV10-3 to TRBJ2-7. Germline V gives CDR1 ENHRY, CDR2 SYGVKD. This CDR3 contains 11 residues. This CDR3 is CAISEGYEQYF.

The V call is TRBV7-9, the J call TRBJ1-4; with no DNA, the TCRdb D assignment of TRBD1 cannot be verified. This CDR3 spans 17 amino acids. CDR1 and CDR2 from the germline V gene are SEHNR and FQNEAQ (reference sequence). The CDR3 here is CASSLLTGVSTNEKLFF.

The chain combines TRBV5-6 with TRBJ1-6. The V gene's germline CDR1 is SGHDT and CDR2 YYEEEE. This CDR3 contains 14 residues. The CDR3 spells CASSLWGSWSPLHF.

The rearrangement uses TRBV7-8 and TRBJ1-5; the D call from TCRdb, TRBD1, cannot be confirmed without DNA. This CDR3 has 14 residues. Germline values: CDR1 SGHVS, CDR2 FQNEAQ. Here the CDR3 reads CASSLVRDGQPQHF.

The V and J genes are TRBV6-5 and TRBJ1-4; TCRdb's D call of TRBD1 is untestable without DNA. CDR3 length equals 15 residues. CDR1 is MNHEY, CDR2 SVGAGI, per germline. CDR3 residues: CASSNNKGRIEKLFF.

The chain carries TRBV27 and TRBJ2-3; absent DNA, TCRdb's TRBD1 call cannot be checked. Germline assignment: CDR1 MNHEY and CDR2 SMNVEV (reference sequence). CDR3 length: 17 amino acids. The CDR3 sequence is CASSTLRGKASTDTQYF.

CDR3 residues: CASSTGMGNTGELFF. This chain uses TRBV11-3 with TRBJ2-2; the TRBD1 assignment by TCRdb is unverifiable without DNA. CDR1 SGHNT and CDR2 YENEEA come from the germline V gene. The CDR3 loop spans 15 amino acids.

The gene calls are TRBV20-1 and TRBJ2-7; TCRdb reports TRBD2, a call that lacks DNA to check it against. This CDR3 comprises 16 residues. Per the germline V gene, CDR1 is DFQATT and CDR2 is SNEGSKA (reference sequence). CDR3 in amino acids: CSAKDLGLGGTYEQYF.

This sequence joins TRBV30 and TRBJ2-7; TCRdb reports TRBD2, a call that lacks DNA to check it against. This CDR3 spans 15 amino acids. Germline V gene lookup returns CDR1 GTSNPN and CDR2 SVGIG (reference sequence). CDR3 amino acids: CAWGPVAGVTYEQYF.

V and J are TRBV3-1 and TRBJ2-1; without DNA, the TCRdb call of TRBD1 cannot be checked. The CDR3 runs 16 residues. From germline, CDR1 is LGHDT and CDR2 YNNKEL (reference sequence). CDR3 sequence reads: CASSQGGGITYNEQFF.

V gene TRBV19 combines with J gene TRBJ2-2; there is no DNA to check the TCRdb D call of TRBD1. Looked up from germline, CDR1 is LNHDA and CDR2 is SQIVND (reference sequence). The CDR3 contains 14 residues. The CDR3 is CASRTQGYTGELFF.

The chain links TRBV18 to TRBJ2-5. Looked up from germline, CDR1 is KGHSH and CDR2 is LQKENI. This CDR3 contains 14 residues. The CDR3 sequence: CASSPTEYQETQYF. Full variable domain (remainder filled in from reference TRBV18 and TRBJ2-5): NAGVMQNPRHLVRRRGQEARLRCSPMKGHSHVYWYRQLPEEGLKFMVYLQKENIIDESGMPKERFSAEFPKEGPSILRIQQVVRGDSAAYFCASSPTEYQETQYFGPGTRLLVL.

This chain connects TRBV5-1 to TRBJ1-4. The CDR3 is made up of 14 amino acids. Germline V gives CDR1 SGHRS, CDR2 YFSETQ. The CDR3 loop reads CASSLGRGVEKLFF.

The V and J genes are TRBV5-5 and TRBJ2-2; the TCRdb D gene call, TRBD2, has no DNA to confirm it. The CDR3 totals 17 residues. CDR1 SGHKS and CDR2 YYEKEE come from the germline V gene (reference sequence). CDR3 residues: CASSLGLAEAYTGELFF. The whole variable domain, filled in from reference TRBV5-5 and TRBJ2-2, reads DAGVTQSPTHLIKTRGQQVTLRCSPISGHKSVSWYQQVLGQGPQFIFQYYEKEERGRGNFPDRFSARQFPNYSSELNVNALLLGDSALYLCASSLGLAEAYTGELFFGEGSRLTVL.

V usage is TRBV5-1 and J usage is TRBJ2-3. Germline loops: CDR1 SGHRS, CDR2 YFSETQ. This CDR3 is 17 amino acids long. The CDR3 here is CASSLEALATVRDTQYF.

The chain employs TRBV6-5 and TRBJ1-6. Germline V gene lookup returns CDR1 MNHEY and CDR2 SVGAGI. The CDR3 runs 15 residues. This CDR3 is CASSYSLGYNSPLHF.

The chain carries TRBV7-6 and TRBJ2-3. The CDR3 loop spans 16 amino acids. Germline lookup yields CDR1 SGHVS and CDR2 FNYEAQ. The CDR3 spells CASSPPLSESTDTQYF.

This chain joins TRBV5-1 and TRBJ2-3; with no DNA, the TCRdb D assignment of TRBD1 cannot be verified. Germline loops: CDR1 SGHRS, CDR2 YFSETQ. The CDR3 length is 14 residues. CDR3 in amino acids: CASHPGDSKDTQYF.

The chain has TRBV2 and TRBJ1-1; TCRdb gives TRBD1 as the D gene, but with no DNA this cannot be confirmed. The CDR3 is 14 amino acids. The germline CDR1 and CDR2 sequences are SNHLY and FYNNEI. The CDR3 spells CASSSRALNTEAFF. Complete variable domain (other parts from reference TRBV2 and TRBJ1-1): EPEVTQTPSHQVTQMGQEVILRCVPISNHLYFYWYRQILGQKVEFLVSFYNNEISEKSEIFDDQFSVERPDGSNFTLKIRSTKLEDSAMYFCASSSRALNTEAFFGQGTRLTVV.

The chain combines TRBV6-2 or TRBV6-3 with TRBJ2-7; TCRdb's assignment of TRBD1 cannot be checked, as there is no DNA. The CDR3 is made up of 15 amino acids. Looked up from germline, CDR1 is MNHEY and CDR2 is SVGEGT. The CDR3 sequence: CASTIGALISYEQYF.